These 22 T cell receptor beta chains were sequenced from one sample in a study of naive and memory T cell subsets. An equimolar mix of two oligonucleotides served as the beta constant-region primer for TRBC1 and TRBC2. TCRdb reprocessed the UMI-ligation and nested PCR reads with MiXCR, giving one entry per CDR3 protein. This sample yields tens of thousands of distinct CDR3 sequences, of which less than 15% are seen a single time; around 21% belongs to the top ten. Source material: effector memory CD4+ T cells from blood. Subset noted: effector memory, CD45RA- CD27-. These receptors came from a human donor in good health.

This chain's CDR3 is CASSPRVGDYEQYF. CDR3 coding DNA: TGTGCCAGCAGCCCCAGGGTAGGGGACTACGAGCAGTACTTC. This chain uses TRBV11-2 with TRBJ2-7, with D possibly being TRBD1 (5 bases). Trimming left V 5 bases short and J 3 bases short, with 14 bases between. This CDR3 is 14 amino acids long. Germline-derived CDR1 and CDR2 are SGHAT and FQNNGV.

This clonotype turned up a few times. The chain recombines TRBV6-2 or TRBV6-3 with TRBJ2-1; 12 nucleotides agree with TRBD2. Germline-derived CDR1 and CDR2 are MNHEY and SVGEGT. J gave up 2 bases and V 4 bases, and 6 bases lay outside the gene matches. The CDR3 covers 17 residues. CDR3 residues: CASSFRTSGTTYNEQFF. The CDR3 region has the DNA TGTGCCAGCAGTTTCCGGACTAGCGGGACCACCTACAATGAGCAGTTCTTC.

This chain joins TRBV14 and TRBJ1-3, with no clear D. In germline, CDR1 is SGHDN, CDR2 FVKESK. V lost 2 bases and J lost 4, with 3 bases in between. The CDR3 is 12 residues long. For the CDR3, the DNA is TGTGCCAGCAGCCAACCCGGAAACACCATATATTTT. Translating it yields CASSQPGNTIYF.

This clonotype turned up a few times. The chain joins TRBV6-1 to TRBJ2-3; D gene ambiguous. The CDR3 is 12 residues long. Germline V gives CDR1 MNHNS, CDR2 SASEGT. V was pared by 7 bases and J by 4 bases, with 9 bases between. For the CDR3, the DNA is TGTGCCAGCACCGGGTCGGCAGATACGCAGTATTTT. Its protein product is CASTGSADTQYF.

This clonotype has at least ten counts. The chain recombines TRBV10-3 with TRBJ2-7; D possibly corresponds to TRBD2 (6 bases). V was shortened by 4 bases and J by 9 bases, with 16 bases between the two germline ends. This CDR3 has 13 amino acids. The germline V gene encodes CDR1 ENHRY and CDR2 SYGVKD. The CDR3 sequence is CAISGGEVNGQYF. The DNA for the CDR3 is TGTGCCATCAGTGGGGGGGAAGTTAATGGGCAGTACTTC.

This clonotype was detected a few times. The gene calls are TRBV20-1 and TRBJ2-7; 10 bases are shared with TRBD2. The V gene end was trimmed by 3 bases and the J gene end by 6 bases; junction bases not matched to a gene: 8. CDR3 length equals 14 residues. Germline values: CDR1 DFQATT, CDR2 SNEGSKA (reference sequence). CDR3 in DNA: TGCAGTGCTAGGGTCCTAGCGGGAGAATCCGAGCAGTACTTC. Its translation: CSARVLAGESEQYF.

This clonotype was detected many times. The chain carries TRBV7-2 and TRBJ1-5; D remains ambiguous. CDR3 length equals 15 residues. V was cut by 3 bases and J by 1 base, with 10 bases left in between. Germline-derived CDR1 and CDR2 are SGHTA and FQGNSA. CDR3 protein: CASSFLLGSNQPQHF. The CDR3 coding sequence is TGTGCCAGCAGCTTCCTTCTGGGGAGCAATCAGCCCCAGCATTTT.

Only a few counts were recorded for this clonotype. In DNA form, the CDR3 reads TGTGCCAGCAGTGTCTCAAGTCCAGCTACCTATGAAAAACTGTTTTTT. This sequence encodes CASSVSSPATYEKLFF. The chain employs TRBV6-1 and TRBJ1-4; D remains unclear. This CDR3 has 16 residues. Germline V lookup: CDR1 MNHNS, CDR2 SASEGT. Trimming removed 4 bases at V and 6 bases at J, with 18 bases between.

This clonotype occurred a few times. The genes are TRBV6-5 and TRBJ2-1; no firm D call. The CDR3 has 15 amino acids. Per the germline V gene, CDR1 is MNHEY and CDR2 is SVGAGI. Trimming removed 2 bases from V and 0 bases from J, with 8 bases in between. In DNA form, the CDR3 reads TGTGCCAGCAGTTACCAGGCGAGCTCCTACAATGAGCAGTTCTTC. Its translation is CASSYQASSYNEQFF.

This clonotype was counted ten times or more. The rearrangement uses TRBV5-4 and TRBJ2-1, with 11 bases fitting TRBD1. The germline V gene has CDR1 SGHNT and CDR2 YYREEE (reference sequence). This CDR3 has 16 amino acids. After removal of 1 base from V and 7 bases from J, the junction contained 7 bases not matched to a gene. Here the CDR3 reads CASSLWTGGNWNEQFF. CDR3 nucleotides: TGTGCCAGCAGCTTGTGGACAGGGGGCAACTGGAATGAGCAGTTCTTC.

In this sample, this clonotype turned up a few times. The chain uses TRBV19 and TRBJ2-3; TRBD2 agrees at 13 bases. The junction had 6 bases not matched to a gene; V was cut back by 6 bases and J by 6 bases. Germline V gene lookup returns CDR1 LNHDA and CDR2 SQIVND (reference sequence). The CDR3 has 15 amino acids. The CDR3 spells CASRLGTSGKDTQYF. CDR3 in DNA: TGTGCCAGTAGACTTGGGACTAGCGGGAAGGATACGCAGTATTTT.

In its sample, this clonotype was seen a few times. The rearrangement links TRBV20-1 to TRBJ1-2, with D hard to call. V gave up 3 bases and J gave up 7 bases, with 15 bases separating them. There are 13 residues in the CDR3. Per germline, CDR1 DFQATT and CDR2 SNEGSKA (reference sequence). CDR3 region: CSASDGDTGGYTF. CDR3 DNA sequence: TGCAGTGCTAGCGACGGCGATACGGGTGGCTACACCTTC.

The J gene is TRBJ2-2, the V gene TRBV15, with 10 bases lining up with TRBD2. Germline-derived CDR1 and CDR2 are LNHNV and YYDKDF (reference sequence). This CDR3 region has 21 residues. V shed 0 bases, J shed 3 bases, and the junction held 16 bases outside the gene matches. The CDR3 sequence is CATSRDAVSSGSGWDTGELFF. CDR3 sequence (DNA): TGTGCCACCAGCAGAGATGCCGTCTCTAGCGGGAGCGGGTGGGACACCGGGGAGCTGTTTTTT. The entire variable domain, with the rest obtained from reference TRBV15 and TRBJ2-2, is as follows: DAMVIQNPRYQVTQFGKPVTLSCSQTLNHNVMYWYQQKSSQAPKLLFHYYDKDFNNEADTPDNFQSRRPNTSFCFLDIRSPGLGDTAMYLCATSRDAVSSGSGWDTGELFFGEGSRLTVL.

V gene TRBV2 combines with J gene TRBJ1-1; the D is unclear. The V end was cut by 4 bases, the J end by 1 base, with 10 bases between. Germline lookup yields CDR1 SNHLY and CDR2 FYNNEI. The CDR3 has 14 amino acids. CDR3 DNA: TGTGCCAGCAGTGCCCGGGCGGGGAACACTGAAGCTTTCTTT. Translating gives CASSARAGNTEAFF.

V gene TRBV9 combines with J gene TRBJ2-5, with a tentative D call TRBD1 (6 bases). V was pared by 2 bases and J by 2 bases, with 7 bases between. CDR3 length: 13 amino acids. Germline loops: CDR1 SGDLS, CDR2 YYNGEE. This CDR3 reads CASSVQGQETQYF. As DNA, the CDR3 is TGTGCCAGCAGCGTCCAGGGGCAAGAGACCCAGTACTTC.

This sequence joins TRBV5-1 and TRBJ2-3, with 12 bases identical to TRBD1. Trimming removed 4 bases from V and 4 bases from J; junction bases left unmatched: 4. The CDR3 has 15 residues. From germline, CDR1 is SGHRS and CDR2 YFSETQ. The CDR3 DNA follows: TGCGCCAGCAGCCGCCGGGACAGGGGGCCAGATACGCAGTATTTT. Translated: CASSRRDRGPDTQYF. Together with reference TRBV5-1 and TRBJ2-3, the CDR3 gives the full variable domain: KAGVTQTPRYLIKTRGQQVTLSCSPISGHRSVSWYQQTPGQGLQFLFEYFSETQRNKGNFPGRFSGRQFSNSRSEMNVSTLELGDSALYLCASSRRDRGPDTQYFGPGTRLTVL.

The gene calls are TRBV7-2 and TRBJ2-7; 9 bases match TRBD1. The V and J ends lost 6 bases and 5 bases, in that order; junction bases with no gene match: 14. The CDR3 spans 16 residues. The germline V gene encodes CDR1 SGHTA and CDR2 FQGNSA. CDR3 nucleotide sequence: TGTGCCAGCAGAAAGGGGGGGACAGGGCTTGTCGACGAGCAGTACTTC. Protein product: CASRKGGTGLVDEQYF.

The V call is TRBV24-1, the J call TRBJ1-6; a possible D gene is TRBD1 (5 bases). The CDR3 runs 14 residues. The V gene lost 5 bases and the J gene lost 8 bases, with 12 bases spanning the gap. The germline CDR1 and CDR2 sequences are KGHDR and SFDVKD. In nucleotides, the CDR3 is TGTGCCACCAGTGTGCCCCGGGGGGATTCACCCCTCCACTTT. Protein sequence: CATSVPRGDSPLHF.

This clonotype was seen a handful of times. The chain couples TRBV28 to TRBJ1-5, with D tentatively TRBD1 (6 bases). The CDR3 contains 15 residues. V was trimmed by 3 bases and J by 9 bases, leaving 18 bases between them. Germline assignment: CDR1 MDHEN and CDR2 SYDVKM. In DNA, the CDR3 is TGTGCCAGCAGTTTTCAGGGGACCTTGAGGACGCCCCAGCATTTT. It is translated as CASSFQGTLRTPQHF. The full variable domain, in which reference TRBV28 and TRBJ1-5 provide the parts outside the CDR3, is DVKVTQSSRYLVKRTGEKVFLECVQDMDHENMFWYRQDPGLGLRLIYFSYDVKMKEKGDIPEGYSVSREKKERFSLILESASTNQTSMYLCASSFQGTLRTPQHFGDGTRLSIL.

The V gene is TRBV7-2, the J gene TRBJ2-1; no reliable D call. Trimming removed 5 bases from V and 3 bases from J, with 8 bases in between. The CDR3 is made up of 13 amino acids. Germline CDR1 and CDR2: SGHTA and FQGNSA. For the CDR3, the DNA is TGTGCCAGCAGCCTCACTTACTACAATGAGCAGTTCTTC. Its translation: CASSLTYYNEQFF.

This clonotype was recorded a few times. The chain links TRBV7-2 to TRBJ2-1; 12 bases are shared with TRBD2. CDR1 SGHTA and CDR2 FQGNSA come from the germline V gene. This CDR3 spans 18 amino acids. V trimming: 3 bases; J trimming: 9 bases; junction bases outside the gene matches: 15. CDR3 nucleotides: TGTGCCAGCAGCTTTGGATTAGGGACTAGCGGGCCATCCGGTGAGCAGTTCTTC. Protein sequence: CASSFGLGTSGPSGEQFF.

This clonotype came up many times. This chain uses TRBV5-6 with TRBJ1-6; D is uncertain. Germline CDR1 reads SGHDT; CDR2 reads YYEEEE. Trimming shortened V by 8 bases and J by 0 bases, and 15 bases separated the two germline ends. This CDR3 has 16 amino acids. CDR3 loop: CASRLTGSSYNSPLHF. In DNA, the CDR3 is TGTGCCAGTAGGTTGACGGGAAGCTCCTATAATTCACCCCTCCACTTT.